Each of the 10 T cell receptor beta chains below was sequenced from the same sample in a study of shared clonotypes between healthy human individuals (dated by TCRdb to between 2020 and 2021). The receptor library was made with the immunoSEQ multiplex PCR assay. This immuneACCESS table, as held by TCRdb, lists in-frame sequences with V and J called but not all clones. Of the missing ones, under half trace to an unresolved V gene in checked studies; the others have no known cause. This sample gives 2.3 million or so clones in total; more than 85% of them show up just once. The ten most abundant clones make up under 0.45% of the sample. The sample consisted of naive CD4+ T cells from PBMCs. Read against the paper, the sample's cell subset or site label means: CD45RA+ positively selected. These receptors all come from a young man in good health. Some clones in this sample may be carry-over from other donors' samples.

This clone showed up just once. V is TRBV28 and J is TRBJ1-2; D may be TRBD1 (6 bases). The CDR3 runs to 15 residues. Germline lookup yields CDR1 MDHEN and CDR2 SYDVKM. Trimming pared 2 bases from V and 4 bases from J, leaving 14 bases between. In DNA form, the CDR3 reads TGTGCCAGCAGTTTACTTGGAGGGGGGTCCTATGGCTACACCTTC. It translates to CASSLLGGGSYGYTF.

The V and J genes are TRBV29-1 and TRBJ2-1; 8 positions match TRBD2. The CDR3 sequence is 17 residues long. The junction had 15 bases not matched to a gene; V was cut back by 1 base and J by 7 bases. Germline V CDR1 and CDR2: SQVTM, ANQGSEA. The CDR3 is CSVEVIQRERWRNEQFF. Here the CDR3 DNA reads TGCAGCGTTGAAGTTATTCAGCGGGAGAGGTGGAGAAATGAGCAGTTCTTC.

This chain joins TRBV18 and TRBJ2-1, with D perhaps TRBD1 (5 bases). CDR3 length equals 15 residues. V was cut by 3 bases and J by 2 bases, with 11 bases left in between. Germline CDR1 is KGHSH and CDR2 is LQKENI. The CDR3 is CASSPQTATYNEQFF. CDR3 bases: TGTGCCAGCTCACCTCAGACAGCGACCTACAATGAGCAGTTCTTC.

V is TRBV15 and J is TRBJ2-5, with a tentative D call TRBD1 (6 bases). Germline V gene lookup returns CDR1 LNHNV and CDR2 YYDKDF (reference sequence). The CDR3 has 15 amino acids. Trimming removed 1 base at V and 5 bases at J, with 14 bases between. The CDR3 loop is CATSRGPGVEETQYF. The CDR3 nucleotides read TGTGCCACCAGCAGAGGGCCAGGGGTTGAGGAGACCCAGTACTTC.

V is TRBV28 and J is TRBJ2-1, with D maybe TRBD2 (5 bases). V lost 6 bases, J lost 0 bases, and 9 bases lay in between. The CDR3 runs 14 residues. Germline-derived CDR1 and CDR2 are MDHEN and SYDVKM. For the CDR3, the DNA is TGTGCCAGCAGGGGCGGGCTCTCCTACAATGAGCAGTTCTTC. Translation gives CASRGGLSYNEQFF.

In this sample, this clone turned up a few times. The identical CDR3 is also encoded by other nucleotide sequences in the sample. The V and J genes are TRBV7-3 and TRBJ1-1, with D unresolved. Looked up from germline, CDR1 is SGHTA and CDR2 is FQGTGA. CDR3 length equals 13 residues. The V end lost 0 bases, the J end lost 1 base, and 3 bases lay between the germline ends. CDR3 loop: CASSLTANTEAFF. The DNA for the CDR3 is TGTGCCAGCAGCTTAACGGCGAACACTGAAGCTTTCTTT.

This chain joins TRBV28 and TRBJ2-3; 11 positions match TRBD2. Germline loops: CDR1 MDHEN, CDR2 SYDVKM. CDR3 length: 14 amino acids. V trimming: 11 bases; J trimming: 5 bases; junction bases outside the gene matches: 9. This CDR3 reads CALTTSGAGDTQYF. CDR3 coding DNA: TGTGCCCTAACGACTAGCGGGGCGGGAGATACGCAGTATTTT. The entire variable domain, with the rest obtained from reference TRBV28 and TRBJ2-3, is as follows: DVKVTQSSRYLVKRTGEKVFLECVQDMDHENMFWYRQDPGLGLRLIYFSYDVKMKEKGDIPEGYSVSREKKERFSLILESASTNQTSMYLCALTTSGAGDTQYFGPGTRLTVL.

V gene TRBV5-6 combines with J gene TRBJ2-7, with D tentatively TRBD1 (6 bases). Germline V lookup: CDR1 SGHDT, CDR2 YYEEEE. Trimming stripped 4 bases from V and 6 bases from J, with 11 bases between. The CDR3 totals 12 residues. CDR3 nucleotides: TGTGCCAGCAGCGCCACAGGGCGCGAGCAGTACTTC. This gives the protein CASSATGREQYF.

Turning to this clone: At the DNA level, this CDR3 is encoded by other sequences in the same sample as well. The chain uses TRBV30 and TRBJ2-3; D remains unclear. V was pared by 0 bases and J by 4 bases, with 5 bases between. The CDR3 extends over 12 amino acids. Germline CDR1 reads GTSNPN; CDR2 reads SVGIG (reference sequence). The CDR3 is CAWSVRADTQYF. The CDR3 nucleotides are TGTGCCTGGAGTGTACGAGCAGATACGCAGTATTTT.

The rearrangement uses TRBV19 and TRBJ2-7; D tentatively reads TRBD1 or TRBD2 (5 bases each). Germline V gene data show CDR1 as LNHDA and CDR2 as SQIVND (reference sequence). V was shortened by 2 bases and J by 0 bases, with 8 bases between the two germline ends. This CDR3 region has 14 residues. CDR3 DNA sequence: TGTGCCAGTAGTATAAGGGACGGCTCCTACGAGCAGTACTTC. It yields the protein CASSIRDGSYEQYF.